This T cell receptor (beta chain) was sequenced during a study of T cells in tuberculosis (dated 2018 in TCRdb). Regarding the research as a whole: To characterize T cells specific for the mycobacterial lipid antigen glucose monomycolate (GMM), the study used CD1B tetramers together with high-throughput TCR immunosequencing. With ten people per group, a South African clinical cohort compared IGRA-negative adolescents, IGRA-positive adolescents with latent tuberculosis, and adults with active tuberculosis. PBMC from patients with active tuberculosis were archived either before the start of standard anti-tuberculosis treatment or within 7 days of starting that treatment. The paper's findings and limits, for the study overall: Compared with IGRA-negative controls, TCR-alpha repertoires from active tuberculosis had smaller mean NN-distances to GMM-specific TCRs, which suggests that these TCRs underwent clonal expansion. Clinical samples were chosen by availability of cryopreserved specimens, and active tuberculosis cases were adults while controls were adolescents. An accuracy of 87% (AUROC 0.75 to 0.9) was reached by a classifier using the diverse GMM-specific repertoire, compared with under 75% accuracy when GEM motif frequencies were used. The smaller NN-distances in active tuberculosis patients were driven in part by shorter CDR3-alpha lengths, while the difference seen for TCR-beta was not statistically significant.

TCR libraries were generated with the immunoSEQ multiplex PCR assay, using TCR-beta and/or TCR-alpha/delta assays for each sample. The Illumina high-throughput platform was used to sequence the amplified TCR libraries. The paper's processing steps were these. Clustering and dimensionality reduction were performed using pairwise TCRdist distances among GMM-specific receptors from ex vivo sorted or in vitro expanded T cells. Each clinical repertoire was scored by mean NN-distance, the average TCRdist to the nearest 10% of tetramer-positive reference sequences. GEM TCR motif frequency was computed as the fraction of unique TCRs matching known GEM sequences by V/J usage and CDR3 length. Linear discriminant analysis with leave-one-out cross-validation, implemented in scikit-learn, was used to classify active tuberculosis. Imported from immuneACCESS, the table was reduced by TCRdb to in-frame sequences with V and J called. These copies leave out some clones; in studies compared against another copy, an unresolved V gene accounts for under half, and the cause of the remainder is not known. V, J and clone size were drawn from that table, and D and trimming were deduced from the DNA. The sample profile shows roughly 35,000 clones; about 91% of them were found once. The ten biggest clones cover around 7% of the sample.

The time point label here, explained by the study, means: new active TB diagnosis, blood taken before or within 7 days of starting treatment. The patients with active tuberculosis were newly diagnosed, HIV-seronegative South African adults aged 18 years or older. Confirmation of active tuberculosis was based on positive sputum smear microscopy and/or a positive M. tuberculosis culture. Immunosequencing was performed on unsorted cryopreserved PBMC, with 80,000 to 100,000 T cells per clinical donor covered on average. This clone showed up just once. It lacks a known antigen. No quality values exist for individual bases; no much larger clone is one base distant. CDR1 and CDR2 are read off the germline V gene as SGHRS and YFSETQ. V has 3 bases trimmed and J has 4 bases trimmed; junction bases matching no gene number 10. The CDR3 has 19 amino acids, counting the end cysteine and phenylalanine. The DNA shown is the 57-base CDR3, in frame from base 1.

This clonotype was obtained from an adult with tuberculosis. Some clones in this sample may be carry-over from other donors' samples. The chain is assembled from TRBV5-1 and TRBJ2-2, and 15 bases in between align with TRBD2. The sample here was PBMCs, taken at tuberculosis diagnosis. The sequence in DNA is TGCGCCAGCAGCTCCGGAGGGACTAGCGGGGGGCTTAGCACCGGGGAGCTGTTTTTT. This encodes CASSSGGTSGGLSTGELFF.